The present T cell receptor beta chain was sequenced within a study of regulatory T cells in long-lasting Graves disease. This sample's time point: newly diagnosed GD, antithyroid drugs for less than 3 months. Researchers made the TCR library from RNA that was extracted from PBMCs. Nine milliliters of peripheral blood were drawn into EDTA tubes. Regarding the study as a whole: It was in persistent disease that TRBV28, TRBJ1-2 and TRBJ2-5 were favored. Newly diagnosed Graves' patients exceeded persistent ones in TCR diversity.

Germline V lookup: CDR1 MDHEN, CDR2 SYDVKM. This CDR3 is built from 15 residues. Trimming took off 6 bases at V and 8 bases at J, with 19 bases between the two ends. This clonotype was observed many times. Its antigen remains unidentified. Arm-PCR of CDR3 regions and iRepertoire HTBI primers were the basis on which TCR beta libraries were built. Using its own MiXCR run on the multiplex PCR reads, TCRdb lists one record per CDR3 protein. The sample includes over 500,000 distinct CDR3 sequences, around 17% of them seen just once. These same records also appear under a second study, on T cells in Graves' hyperthyroidism and ophthalmopathy. This second study notes: Progression to ophthalmopathy was predicted a median of 6.5 months early.

V usage is TRBV28 and J usage is TRBJ1-4; TRBD1 might be the D (6 bases). The sequence was collected from a young woman with Graves disease. The source was peripheral blood mononuclear cells (PBMCs), collected at new diagnosis, from a patient treated with antithyroid drugs. CDR3 loop: CASRPNRGTLEKLFF. The CDR3 DNA is TGTGCCAGCAGACCCAATAGGGGGACTCTCGAAAAACTGTTTTTT.